This TCR beta chain was recovered during a study of blood T cell repertoires in COVID-19. The wider study: T cells, B-cell-depleted T cells, or PBMCs provided the cDNA or gDNA that served as material.

This clone was detected once. Participants were placed into cohorts based on the clinical history they reported. Germline CDR1 reads LNHDA; CDR2 reads SQIVND (reference sequence). Trimming removed 5 bases from V and 2 bases from J; junction bases left unmatched: 5. This CDR3 contains 14 residues. In the study's own analysis: Researchers report that nucleated cell counts were estimated from reference gene primer amplification. TCRdb keeps only in-frame clones here, not all; method: immunoSEQ multiplex PCR. V and J calls and clone size are as listed in that table; D and trimming were resolved from the DNA. The sample lists 200,000 to 300,000 clones; about 89% were seen once.

This chain joins TRBV19 and TRBJ1-1, with 7 nucleotides matching TRBD1. The sequenced sample was PBMCs or T cells enriched from blood (not recorded which). The sequence was obtained from a man aged 40-49 years who had recovered from COVID-19. DNA for the CDR3: TGTGCCAGTAGTCCCGGGACAGATAACACTGAAGCTTTCTTT. Translated: CASSPGTDNTEAFF. The full variable domain, with the rest looked up from reference TRBV19 and TRBJ1-1, is DGGITQSPKYLFRKEGQNVTLSCEQNLNHDAMYWYRQDPGQGLRLIYYSQIVNDFQKGDIAEGYSVSREKKESFPLTVTSAQKNPTAFYLCASSPGTDNTEAFFGQGTRLTVV.